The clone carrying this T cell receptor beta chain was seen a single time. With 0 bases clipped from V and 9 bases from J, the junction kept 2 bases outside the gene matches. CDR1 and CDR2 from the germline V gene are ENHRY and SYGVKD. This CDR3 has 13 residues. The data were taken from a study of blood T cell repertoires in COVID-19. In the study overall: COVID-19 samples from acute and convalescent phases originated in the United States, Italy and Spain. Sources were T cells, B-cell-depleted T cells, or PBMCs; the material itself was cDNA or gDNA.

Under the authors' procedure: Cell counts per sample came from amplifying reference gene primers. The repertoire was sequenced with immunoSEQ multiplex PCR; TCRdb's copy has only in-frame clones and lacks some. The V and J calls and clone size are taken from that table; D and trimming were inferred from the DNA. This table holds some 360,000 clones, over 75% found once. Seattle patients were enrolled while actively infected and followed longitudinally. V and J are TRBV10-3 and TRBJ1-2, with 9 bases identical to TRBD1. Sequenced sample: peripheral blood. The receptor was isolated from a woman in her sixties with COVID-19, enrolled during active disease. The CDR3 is CAISESGQGSYTF. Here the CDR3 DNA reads TGTGCCATCAGTGAGTCGGGACAGGGAAGCTACACCTTC.